Below are 21 T cell receptor beta chains sequenced from a single sample in a study of T cell responses to AZD1222 COVID-19 vaccine. Profiled with immunoSEQ multiplex PCR; TCRdb holds only in-frame clones, not every one. The sample has 90,000 to 100,000 clones; roughly 88% are singletons. Sequencing used peripheral blood, obtained 28 days after the second AZD1222 dose. These receptors were obtained from an adult who received the AZD1222 COVID-19 vaccine.

Only one count was recorded for this clone. The rearrangement uses TRBV7-2 and TRBJ2-5; D possibly corresponds to TRBD2 (6 bases). Germline assignment: CDR1 SGHTA and CDR2 FQGNSA. The CDR3 is 15 amino acids. Trimming took off 3 bases at V and 1 base at J, with 12 bases between the two ends. CDR3 DNA sequence: TGTGCCAGCAGCTTCAGCGGGTCCTTCCAAGAGACCCAGTACTTC. Translating gives CASSFSGSFQETQYF.

This chain uses TRBV28 with TRBJ1-5, with 7 bases that match TRBD1. Germline CDR1 is MDHEN and CDR2 is SYDVKM. The CDR3 consists of 17 residues. The trim removed 4 bases at V and 0 bases at J, leaving 9 bases unmatched. The CDR3 DNA follows: TGTGCCAGCAGTTCCCGGACAGGAGATAATAGCAATCAGCCCCAGCATTTT. Translation: CASSSRTGDNSNQPQHF.

The J gene is TRBJ2-2, the V gene TRBV5-1; D is unclear. Trimming shortened V by 1 base and J by 6 bases, and 13 bases separated the two germline ends. The CDR3 runs to 15 residues. Germline assignment: CDR1 SGHRS and CDR2 YFSETQ. CDR3 sequence reads: CASSLSHPQAGELFF. In DNA, the CDR3 is TGCGCCAGCAGCTTGTCGCACCCTCAGGCCGGGGAGCTGTTTTTT.

The V gene is TRBV11-2, the J gene TRBJ2-7; TRBD1 aligns across 7 bases. The CDR3 runs 13 residues. The V segment lost 5 bases and the J segment 7 bases; nucleotides outside the gene matches: 8. Germline CDR1 is SGHAT and CDR2 is FQNNGV. CDR3 loop: CASSDRGQSEQYF. The CDR3 nucleotides are TGTGCCAGCAGCGATAGGGGACAGTCAGAGCAGTACTTC.

The chain is built from TRBV23-1 and TRBJ2-7, with 9 bases that match TRBD1. TRBV23-1 is identified as an open reading frame with a role that is uncertain. The length of the CDR3 is 15 residues. The J segment lost 3 bases and the V segment lost 5 bases, leaving 8 bases of the junction unmatched. CDR3 amino acids: CASSVPRDRDYEQYF. In DNA form, the CDR3 reads TGCGCCAGCAGTGTACCCCGGGACAGGGACTACGAGCAGTACTTC.

The rearrangement joins TRBV7-3 to TRBJ2-7, with D maybe TRBD2 (6 bases). The CDR3 is 15 amino acids. Trimming left V 2 bases short and J 3 bases short, with 14 bases between. The germline V gene encodes CDR1 SGHTA and CDR2 FQGTGA. Written as DNA, the CDR3 is TGTGCCAGCAGCTTACTGGGGGGTAGCGGCTACGAGCAGTACTTC. Translation gives CASSLLGGSGYEQYF.

This clone was seen a few times. This chain joins TRBV7-9 and TRBJ2-3; 10 bases align to TRBD2. Germline CDR1 SEHNR, CDR2 FQNEAQ (reference sequence). This CDR3 has 15 amino acids. V gave up 8 bases and J gave up 5 bases; unmatched junction bases: 10. Here the CDR3 reads CASGGSSGRRDTQYF. The CDR3, as DNA: TGTGCCAGCGGGGGGTCTAGCGGGAGAAGAGATACGCAGTATTTT.

This chain connects TRBV27 to TRBJ2-1; 8 bases are shared with TRBD2. The CDR3 runs to 14 residues. Unmatched junction bases numbered 5, after V lost 6 bases and J lost 4 bases. Germline loops: CDR1 MNHEY, CDR2 SMNVEV (reference sequence). In DNA, the CDR3 is TGTGCCAGCAGGGCCGGGGGGGGATACAATGAGCAGTTCTTC. It codes for CASRAGGGYNEQFF.

This clone is medium-sized within its sample. The chain couples TRBV6-1 to TRBJ2-3; possibly TRBD2 for D (6 bases). V shed 1 base and J shed 6 bases, with 14 bases lying between them. The CDR3 sequence is 15 residues long. Germline values: CDR1 MNHNS, CDR2 SASEGT. CDR3 residues: CASSEGAGTTDTQYF. CDR3 in DNA: TGTGCCAGCAGTGAAGGGGCGGGAACGACGGATACGCAGTATTTT.

The CDR3 is CASSLGGEGTEAFF. In nucleotides, the CDR3 is TGTGCCAGCAGCTTGGGGGGGGAGGGCACTGAAGCTTTCTTT. V gene TRBV5-4 combines with J gene TRBJ1-1; TRBD1 is a possible D gene (5 bases). Germline lookup yields CDR1 SGHNT and CDR2 YYREEE (reference sequence). The CDR3 spans 14 residues. V lost 0 bases to trimming and J lost 4 bases, with 10 bases between them.

The chain's CDR3 is CASSVVLLASPLSYNEQFF. The CDR3 bases are TGTGCCAGCAGCGTAGTTCTACTAGCGAGCCCTCTTTCCTACAATGAGCAGTTCTTC. V gene TRBV9 combines with J gene TRBJ2-1; the match to TRBD2 covers 7 bases. The CDR3 is 19 amino acids. The J segment lost 1 base and the V segment lost 0 bases, leaving 13 bases of the junction unmatched. The germline CDR1 and CDR2 sequences are SGDLS and YYNGEE.

The V call is TRBV2, the J call TRBJ1-1, with D tentatively TRBD1 (6 bases). The CDR3 covers 13 residues. Deletions cut 5 bases from V and 0 bases from J, with 7 bases between. CDR1 SNHLY and CDR2 FYNNEI come from the germline V gene. The CDR3, as DNA: TGTGCCAGCAGTCAGGGGATGAACACTGAAGCTTTCTTT. This encodes CASSQGMNTEAFF.

DNA for the CDR3: TGTGCCAGCTCACGGGACAGGGATCCCAAAAACATTCAGTACTTC. Translated: CASSRDRDPKNIQYF. V is TRBV18 and J is TRBJ2-4, with 9 bases aligning to TRBD1. The CDR3 spans 15 residues. V was clipped by 4 bases and J by 2 bases; unmatched bases: 3. CDR1 is KGHSH and CDR2 is LQKENI in the germline V gene. Full variable domain (remainder filled in from reference TRBV18 and TRBJ2-4): NAGVMQNPRHLVRRRGQEARLRCSPMKGHSHVYWYRQLPEEGLKFMVYLQKENIIDESGMPKERFSAEFPKEGPSILRIQQVVRGDSAAYFCASSRDRDPKNIQYFGAGTRLSVL.

J is TRBJ1-1 and V is TRBV6-5, with D uncertain. Between the trimmed V and J ends, which lost 7 bases and 0 bases, there was a span of 9 bases. The length of the CDR3 is 13 residues. Germline V gene data show CDR1 as MNHEY and CDR2 as SVGAGI. As DNA, the CDR3 is TGTGCCAGCATTTTAGGGCTGAACACTGAAGCTTTCTTT. This sequence encodes CASILGLNTEAFF.

J is TRBJ2-3 and V is TRBV11-1; D is possibly TRBD1 (6 bases). V shed 5 bases and J shed 0 bases, with 12 bases lying between them. From germline, CDR1 is SGHAT and CDR2 FQDESV (reference sequence). The CDR3 length is 15 residues. CDR3 in amino acids: CASSLGQGSTDTQYF. In DNA, the CDR3 is TGTGCCAGCAGCCTGGGGCAGGGGAGCACAGATACGCAGTATTTT.

CDR3 sequence: CASSLVFSTEGSYGYTF. The CDR3 DNA reads as TGTGCCAGCAGCTTAGTGTTCTCGACAGAAGGTTCCTATGGCTACACCTTC. The J gene is TRBJ1-2, the V gene TRBV11-3, with D perhaps matching TRBD1 (5 bases). CDR1 is SGHNT and CDR2 is YENEEA in the germline V gene. Trimming shortened V by 1 base and J by 4 bases, and 19 bases separated the two germline ends. This CDR3 contains 17 residues. The whole variable domain, remainder taken from reference TRBV11-3 and TRBJ1-2, is EAGVVQSPRYKIIEKKQPVAFWCNPISGHNTLYWYLQNLGQGPELLIRYENEEAVDDSQLPKDRFSAERLKGVDSTLKIQPAELGDSAVYLCASSLVFSTEGSYGYTFGSGTRLTVV.

This sequence joins TRBV2 and TRBJ2-5; no firm D call. This CDR3 contains 13 residues. V lost 4 bases and J lost 2, with 8 bases in between. Germline loops: CDR1 SNHLY, CDR2 FYNNEI. The CDR3 nucleotides are TGTGCCAGCAGTGGAGACCAACAAGAGACCCAGTACTTC. This gives the protein CASSGDQQETQYF.

The chain uses TRBV4-2 and TRBJ2-7; 8 bases line up with TRBD2. The CDR3 loop spans 17 amino acids. Germline assignment: CDR1 LGHNA and CDR2 YNFKEQ. The trim removed 0 bases at V and 1 base at J, leaving 8 bases unmatched. Here the CDR3 reads CASSQEGRGAGSYEQYF. The CDR3 DNA reads TGTGCCAGCAGCCAAGAGGGGCGGGGGGCTGGTTCCTACGAGCAGTACTTC.

The rearrangement joins TRBV19 to TRBJ1-2, with D uncertain. CDR1 and CDR2 from the germline V gene are LNHDA and SQIVND (reference sequence). V lost 5 bases to trimming and J lost 3 bases, with 13 bases between them. The length of the CDR3 is 14 residues. The CDR3: CASSRREGDYGYTF. CDR3 DNA sequence: TGTGCCAGTAGTCGCCGTGAGGGAGACTATGGCTACACCTTC.

The V call is TRBV29-1, the J call TRBJ2-1; TRBD1 or TRBD2 may be the D gene (5 bases each). The CDR3 extends over 17 amino acids. Germline lookup yields CDR1 SQVTM and CDR2 ANQGSEA. The V gene lost 0 bases and the J gene lost 1 base, with 16 bases spanning the gap. This CDR3 reads CSVEEGDEGRSYNEQFF. CDR3 sequence (DNA): TGCAGCGTTGAAGAGGGGGATGAAGGTAGATCCTACAATGAGCAGTTCTTC.

The CDR3 loop reads CASSYSGTSGGYEQYF. The DNA of the CDR3 is TGTGCCAGCAGTTACTCGGGGACTAGCGGGGGATACGAGCAGTACTTC. The V call is TRBV6-5, the J call TRBJ2-7; 14 bases are a match to TRBD2. V trimming: 0 bases; J trimming: 4 bases; junction bases outside the gene matches: 2. This CDR3 has 16 residues. Germline lookup yields CDR1 MNHEY and CDR2 SVGAGI.